This T cell receptor beta chain stems from a study of blood T cell repertoires in COVID-19. Study context: Acute and convalescent COVID-19 samples came from the United States, Italy and Spain. PBMCs, B-cell-depleted T cells, or T cells provided the cDNA or gDNA that made up the material.

Assay used: immunoSEQ multiplex PCR; TCRdb lists only in-frame clones, some missing. Here the sample spans about 44,000 clones, about 80% being singletons. This clone came up a few times. Per germline, CDR1 MNHNS and CDR2 SASEGT. The CDR3 consists of 16 residues. The junction had 8 bases not matched to a gene; V was cut back by 3 bases and J by 3 bases. The source of this sequence is a human donor in a cohort sampled during active COVID-19. Sequencing was carried out using peripheral blood. This sequence joins TRBV6-1 and TRBJ2-7; TRBD1 matches 10 bases. This chain's CDR3 is CASSDGPGTGVYEQYV. For the CDR3, the DNA is TGTGCCAGCAGTGACGGGCCCGGGACAGGGGTCTACGAGCAGTACGTC.